The following is a T cell receptor (beta chain) sequence with its context. Its antigen is not known. These data originate in a study of cytomegalovirus exposure and HLA in healthy donors. For the study at large: Around 200 million T cells yielded approximately 100 million unique TCR beta sequences, as an earlier analysis found. Findings and limits, study-wide: Later work showed greater clonal expansion in HLA-associated TCR beta chains than in equally common others. Researchers reportedly found TCR beta sequences accurately predicted most subjects' HLA-A and HLA-B alleles. Earlier findings revealed that most TCR beta V segments proved productive either about 87% or about 30% of the time.

The V and J ends lost 7 bases and 7 bases respectively, with 14 bases between them. Germline V gives CDR1 MNHNS, CDR2 SASEGT. CDR3 size: 13 residues. Both 60 Vbeta primers and 13 Jbeta primers went into the PCR. Repertoires were generated with immunoSEQ multiplex PCR, while TCRdb's copy carries only in-frame clones and drops some. The sample records 120,000 or so clones, 75% to 90% being singletons. The sample consisted of PBMCs. The chain uses TRBV6-1 and TRBJ1-5, with D tentatively TRBD1 (6 bases). This TCR came from a man younger than 45 in good health and CMV-seronegative. The CDR3 nucleotides read TGTGCCAGCATTTCGGACAGAGGGCAGCCCCAGCATTTT. Amino acid sequence: CASISDRGQPQHF.